This T cell receptor beta chain originates from a study of T cell responses to AZD1222 COVID-19 vaccine. Sequenced by immunoSEQ multiplex PCR; TCRdb stores in-frame clones only, minus some. The sample has around 150,000 clones, approximately 90% seen once; the top ten hold 1.9%. CDR3 length: 15 amino acids. The ends lost 3 bases at V and 8 bases at J; junction bases unmatched: 8. Per germline, CDR1 KGHDR and CDR2 SFDVKD. This clonotype was obtained from an adult in good health. The chain has TRBV24-1 and TRBJ1-2; 10 bases agree with TRBD1. Specimen: peripheral blood, collected on day 0 of AZD1222 vaccination. DNA for the CDR3: TGTGCCACCAGTGATAGGGGACAGGGGATTGGAGGCTACACCTTC. As protein: CATSDRGQGIGGYTF.